This T cell receptor (beta chain) stems from a study of sequential checkpoint blockade in melanoma. Study summary: Randomization was 1:1 between first-line nivolumab→ipilimumab and ipilimumab→nivolumab.

Produced via immunoSEQ multiplex PCR; TCRdb's table is partial and in-frame only. The profile shows roughly 20,000 clones, roughly four fifths of them singletons. Unmatched junction bases numbered 3, after V lost 2 bases and J lost 7 bases. Per germline, CDR1 MRHNA and CDR2 SNTAGT. CDR3 size: 14 residues. This clone was found a few times. The treatment: randomized to nivolumab then ipilimumab (arm A) or the reverse (arm B). None of the patients previously received DNA-damaging chemotherapy. Sorted cells were live CD3+CD8+, lacking CD19 and CD56, from PBMCs. The V call is TRBV6-4, the J call TRBJ2-1; 9 nucleotides line up with TRBD2. The material was CD8+ T cells sorted from blood (inferred from file names), obtained from a patient given nivolumab and ipilimumab in sequence. The TCR originated in a human donor with melanoma. CDR3 residues: CASSDGSGGNEQFF. DNA for the CDR3: TGTGCCAGCAGTGACGGGAGCGGGGGGAATGAGCAGTTCTTC.